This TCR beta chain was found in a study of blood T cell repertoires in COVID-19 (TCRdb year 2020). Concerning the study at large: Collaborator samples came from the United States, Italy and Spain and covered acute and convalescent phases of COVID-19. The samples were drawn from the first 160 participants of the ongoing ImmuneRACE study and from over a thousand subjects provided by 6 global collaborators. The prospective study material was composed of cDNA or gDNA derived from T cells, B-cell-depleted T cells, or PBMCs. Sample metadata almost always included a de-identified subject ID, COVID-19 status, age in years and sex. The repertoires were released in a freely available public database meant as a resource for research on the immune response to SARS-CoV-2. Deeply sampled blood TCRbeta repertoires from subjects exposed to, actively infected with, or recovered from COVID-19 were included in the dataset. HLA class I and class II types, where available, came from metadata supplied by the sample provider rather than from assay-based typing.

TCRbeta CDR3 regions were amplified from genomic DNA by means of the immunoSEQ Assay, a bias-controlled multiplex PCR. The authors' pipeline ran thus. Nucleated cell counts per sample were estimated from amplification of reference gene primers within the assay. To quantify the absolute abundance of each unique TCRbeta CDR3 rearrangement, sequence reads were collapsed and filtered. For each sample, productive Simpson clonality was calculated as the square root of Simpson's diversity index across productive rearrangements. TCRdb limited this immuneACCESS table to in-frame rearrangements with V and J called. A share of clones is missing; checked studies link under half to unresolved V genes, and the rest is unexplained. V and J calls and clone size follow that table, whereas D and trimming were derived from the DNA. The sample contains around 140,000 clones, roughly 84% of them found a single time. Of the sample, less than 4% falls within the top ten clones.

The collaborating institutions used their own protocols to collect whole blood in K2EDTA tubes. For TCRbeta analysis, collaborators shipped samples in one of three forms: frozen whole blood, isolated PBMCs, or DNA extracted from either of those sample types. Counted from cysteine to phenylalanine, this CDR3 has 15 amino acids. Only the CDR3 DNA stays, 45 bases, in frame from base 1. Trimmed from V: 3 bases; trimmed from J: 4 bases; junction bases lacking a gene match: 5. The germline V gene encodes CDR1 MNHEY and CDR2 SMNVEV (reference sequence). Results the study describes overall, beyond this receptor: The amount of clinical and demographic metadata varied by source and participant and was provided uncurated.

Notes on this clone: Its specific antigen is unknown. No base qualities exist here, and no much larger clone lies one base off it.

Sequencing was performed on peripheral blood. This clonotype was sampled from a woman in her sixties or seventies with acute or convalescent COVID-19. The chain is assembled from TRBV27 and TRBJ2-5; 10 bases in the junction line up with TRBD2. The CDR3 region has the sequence CASSFSAGGRETQYF. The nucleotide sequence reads TGTGCCAGCAGTTTCTCAGCGGGAGGGCGAGAGACCCAGTACTTC.